The 19 T cell receptor beta chains below were found in one sample sequenced in a study of blood T cell repertoires in COVID-19. Only in-frame clones appear in the TCRdb table, and some are missing; sequencing was by immunoSEQ multiplex PCR. Of 85,000 to 110,000 clones listed, about 85% are singletons. The sample comprised peripheral blood. The origin of the receptors is a man aged 50 to 59 in a cohort sampled during active COVID-19.

CDR3 region: CASSEDRYEQYV. The CDR3 region has the DNA TGTGCCAGCAGTGAGGACAGATACGAGCAGTACGTC. This chain links TRBV2 with TRBJ2-7, with D possibly TRBD1 on 6 matching bases. Between the trimmed V and J ends, which lost 3 bases and 4 bases, there was a span of 7 bases. Looked up from germline, CDR1 is SNHLY and CDR2 is FYNNEI. There are 12 residues in the CDR3.

A single count supports this clone. The chain uses TRBV28 and TRBJ1-1; TRBD1 matches 10 bases. The germline V gene encodes CDR1 MDHEN and CDR2 SYDVKM. V was pared by 3 bases and J by 4 bases, with 11 bases of the junction left unmatched. CDR3 length: 17 residues. This chain's CDR3 is CASSFRGQGIAGTEAFF. DNA for the CDR3: TGTGCCAGCAGTTTTAGGGGACAGGGGATAGCAGGCACTGAAGCTTTCTTT. The full variable domain, with the rest looked up from reference TRBV28 and TRBJ1-1, is DVKVTQSSRYLVKRTGEKVFLECVQDMDHENMFWYRQDPGLGLRLIYFSYDVKMKEKGDIPEGYSVSREKKERFSLILESASTNQTSMYLCASSFRGQGIAGTEAFFGQGTRLTVV.

The chain employs TRBV6-5 and TRBJ1-2, with 10 positions matching TRBD1. Germline loops: CDR1 MNHEY, CDR2 SVGAGI. Unmatched junction bases numbered 8, after V lost 5 bases and J lost 14 bases. The CDR3 covers 12 residues. CDR3 amino acids: CASSNPGQGTTF. The CDR3 nucleotides read TGTGCCAGCAGTAATCCGGGACAGGGGACGACCTTC.

The chain has TRBV9 and TRBJ2-1; 8 positions match TRBD2. The V and J ends lost 3 bases and 2 bases, in that order; junction bases with no gene match: 10. Looked up from germline, CDR1 is SGDLS and CDR2 is YYNGEE. This CDR3 comprises 17 residues. The CDR3 region is CASSASGGHPPYNEQFF. The CDR3 nucleotides are TGTGCCAGCAGCGCGAGCGGGGGCCATCCCCCCTACAATGAGCAGTTCTTC.

This clone was detected a few times. The chain combines TRBV6-5 with TRBJ2-7, with no clear D. Per germline, CDR1 MNHEY and CDR2 SVGAGI. The CDR3 covers 13 residues. Between the trimmed V and J ends, which lost 5 bases and 7 bases, there was a span of 15 bases. CDR3 region: CASSRPNPEEQYF. CDR3 DNA sequence: TGTGCCAGCAGTCGACCGAATCCGGAGGAGCAGTACTTC.

This chain uses TRBV18 with TRBJ2-5; 14 positions agree with TRBD2. J gave up 0 bases and V 6 bases, and 3 bases lay outside the gene matches. CDR3 length: 16 residues. Germline V gene data show CDR1 as KGHSH and CDR2 as LQKENI. DNA for the CDR3: TGTGCCAGCTCGGGGACTAGCGGGGGCCACCAAGAGACCCAGTACTTC. Amino acid sequence: CASSGTSGGHQETQYF.

The chain uses TRBV4-2 and TRBJ2-7, with D unresolved. The CDR3 is 13 residues long. The germline gives CDR1 LGHNA, CDR2 YNFKEQ. Trimming shortened V by 0 bases and J by 6 bases, and 9 bases separated the two germline ends. The CDR3 sequence: CASSQDRSREQYF. The DNA of the CDR3 is TGTGCCAGCAGCCAAGATCGGAGTCGCGAGCAGTACTTC.

V gene TRBV19 combines with J gene TRBJ2-3; TRBD1 matches at 12 bases. This CDR3 is built from 16 residues. The V gene's germline CDR1 is LNHDA and CDR2 SQIVND (reference sequence). V was pared by 5 bases and J by 5 bases, with 8 bases of the junction left unmatched. The CDR3 spells CASSVGTGGGEDTQYF. CDR3 DNA sequence: TGTGCCAGTAGTGTGGGGACAGGGGGCGGGGAAGATACGCAGTATTTT. Full variable domain (outside the CDR3, taken from reference TRBV19 and TRBJ2-3): DGGITQSPKYLFRKEGQNVTLSCEQNLNHDAMYWYRQDPGQGLRLIYYSQIVNDFQKGDIAEGYSVSREKKESFPLTVTSAQKNPTAFYLCASSVGTGGGEDTQYFGPGTRLTVL.

The chain employs TRBV28 and TRBJ1-6; tentative D call: TRBD1 (5 bases). Germline assignment: CDR1 MDHEN and CDR2 SYDVKM. V shed 6 bases and J shed 6 bases, with 6 bases lying between them. There are 12 residues in the CDR3. CDR3 in amino acids: CASRDTNSPLHF. The CDR3 DNA reads as TGTGCCAGCAGGGACACTAATTCACCCCTCCACTTT.

The gene calls are TRBV5-1 and TRBJ1-1, with 8 bases that match TRBD1. The CDR3 is made up of 15 amino acids. Germline V gene lookup returns CDR1 SGHRS and CDR2 YFSETQ. With V trimmed by 3 bases and J by 2 bases, 6 bases remained unmatched. This CDR3 is CASSWGDRGNTEAFF. The CDR3 region has the DNA TGCGCCAGCAGCTGGGGTGACAGGGGAAACACTGAAGCTTTCTTT.

The chain has TRBV5-6 and TRBJ2-5; TRBD1 agrees at 7 bases. Trimming cost V 0 bases and J 1 base; bases outside gene matches: 6. In germline, CDR1 is SGHDT, CDR2 YYEEEE. The CDR3 is made up of 16 amino acids. CDR3 in amino acids: CASSLVATGLQETQYF. The CDR3 coding sequence is TGTGCCAGCAGCTTGGTGGCGACAGGGCTCCAAGAGACCCAGTACTTC.

V usage is TRBV19 and J usage is TRBJ1-1; the D gene is possibly TRBD1 (6 bases). The V and J ends lost 11 bases and 1 base respectively, with 20 bases between them. Germline V gene lookup returns CDR1 LNHDA and CDR2 SQIVND (reference sequence). The CDR3 is 15 amino acids. CDR3: CAVDAGALPNTEAFF. For the CDR3, the DNA is TGTGCCGTTGACGCAGGGGCCCTTCCGAACACTGAAGCTTTCTTT.

The genes are TRBV2 and TRBJ2-2; D remains unclear. Germline CDR1 SNHLY, CDR2 FYNNEI. V shed 7 bases and J shed 4 bases, with 10 bases lying between them. The CDR3 spans 13 residues. As DNA, the CDR3 is TGTGCCAGCAAGCCGAGGAGCACCGGGGAGCTGTTTTTT. This codes for CASKPRSTGELFF.

This chain connects TRBV3-1 (or the pseudogene TRBV3-2) to TRBJ1-4; D might be TRBD1 (6 bases). This CDR3 contains 13 residues. Germline CDR1 reads LGHDT; CDR2 reads YNNKEL (reference sequence). The V gene lost 1 base and the J gene lost 12 bases, with 12 bases spanning the gap. Here the CDR3 reads CASSQGEGGQLFF. CDR3 nucleotide sequence: TGTGCCAGCAGCCAAGGGGAGGGGGGACAACTGTTTTTT.

This chain uses TRBV6-2 or TRBV6-3 with TRBJ2-5; 9 bases align to TRBD2. This CDR3 has 15 residues. Germline lookup yields CDR1 MNHEY and CDR2 SVGEGT. The V segment lost 4 bases and the J segment 4 bases; nucleotides outside the gene matches: 7. CDR3 DNA sequence: TGTGCCAGCAGTTCTACCCTAGCGGGGATAGAGACCCAGTACTTC. Its translation is CASSSTLAGIETQYF.

This rearrangement joins TRBV6-5 to TRBJ2-2, with no clear D. V lost 5 bases and J 6 bases, leaving 10 bases between the germline ends. Germline CDR1 and CDR2: MNHEY and SVGAGI. The CDR3 is made up of 13 amino acids. CDR3 nucleotides: TGTGCCAGCAGTCAAATGCGCGCCGGGGAGCTGTTTTTT. It yields the protein CASSQMRAGELFF.

As DNA, the CDR3 is TGTGCCAGTAGTAACCGGGACAGGGGTGGCGAGCAGTACTTC. Translation: CASSNRDRGGEQYF. V usage is TRBV19 and J usage is TRBJ2-7; the match to TRBD1 covers 10 bases. Losses at the gene ends were 4 bases for V and 6 bases for J; bases not matched to a gene: 6. The CDR3 runs 14 residues. In germline, CDR1 is LNHDA, CDR2 SQIVND (reference sequence).

This clone was counted only a few times. The chain carries TRBV11-2 and TRBJ1-5; 8 bases fit TRBD1. Germline CDR1 reads SGHAT; CDR2 reads FQNNGV. The trim removed 0 bases at V and 2 bases at J, leaving 0 bases unmatched. This CDR3 has 15 amino acids. CDR3 coding DNA: TGTGCCAGCAGCTTAGAACAGGGGGGCAATCAGCCCCAGCATTTT. Residues: CASSLEQGGNQPQHF.

The V and J genes are TRBV6-1 and TRBJ1-3; D unclear. V lost 2 bases, J lost 0 bases, and 11 bases lay in between. CDR3 length: 16 amino acids. The germline V gene encodes CDR1 MNHNS and CDR2 SASEGT. The CDR3 is CASSEQQKISGNTIYF. The CDR3 DNA follows: TGTGCCAGCAGTGAACAACAGAAGATCTCTGGAAACACCATATATTTT.